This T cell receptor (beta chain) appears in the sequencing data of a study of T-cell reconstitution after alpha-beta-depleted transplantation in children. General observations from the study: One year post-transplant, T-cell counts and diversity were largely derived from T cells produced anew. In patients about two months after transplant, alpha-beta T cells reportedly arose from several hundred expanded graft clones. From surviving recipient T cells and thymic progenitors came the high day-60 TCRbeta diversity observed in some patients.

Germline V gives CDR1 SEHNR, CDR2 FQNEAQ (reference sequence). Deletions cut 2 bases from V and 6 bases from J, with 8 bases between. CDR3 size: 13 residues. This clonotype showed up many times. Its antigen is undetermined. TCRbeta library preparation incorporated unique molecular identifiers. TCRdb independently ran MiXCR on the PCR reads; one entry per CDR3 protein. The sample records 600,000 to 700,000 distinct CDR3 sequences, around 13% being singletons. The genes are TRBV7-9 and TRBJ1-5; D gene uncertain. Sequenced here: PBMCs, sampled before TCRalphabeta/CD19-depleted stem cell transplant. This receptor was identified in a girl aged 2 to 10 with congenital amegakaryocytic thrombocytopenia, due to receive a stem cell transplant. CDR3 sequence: CASSLSEIQPQHF. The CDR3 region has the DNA TGTGCCAGCAGCTTATCCGAGATTCAGCCCCAGCATTTT.